This record concerns one TCR beta chain sequence. Its antigen is undetermined. The sample is drawn from a study of PD-1 blockade in classical Hodgkin lymphoma. The CDR3 runs 16 residues. J lost 8 bases, V lost 4 bases, and 10 bases had no gene match. Germline V gene data show CDR1 as SGHNT and CDR2 as YYREEE (reference sequence). Time point noted: cycle 4 day 1 (C4D1), after 6 weeks of nivolumab. All patients experienced relapse after autologous stem cell transplantation, and brentuximab vedotin exposure was variable. Findings of the study overall: The repertoire differences lack a defined cause, possibly disease activity or prior therapy. Baseline TCR diversity was reportedly lower in newly diagnosed patients than healthy donors.

Only in-frame clones appear in the TCRdb table, and some are missing; sequencing was by immunoSEQ multiplex PCR. In the table there are about 21,000 clones, approximately 85% of which are singletons. The source of this sequence is a human donor with classical Hodgkin lymphoma. The sequencing used peripheral blood mononuclear cells (PBMCs), collected before the fourth cycle of nivolumab. This chain links TRBV5-4 with TRBJ2-1; 12 bases map to TRBD1. For the CDR3, the DNA is TGTGCCAGCAGCGTCACCTGGGACAGGGGGCGTGATGAGCAGTTCTTC. Translating it yields CASSVTWDRGRDEQFF.